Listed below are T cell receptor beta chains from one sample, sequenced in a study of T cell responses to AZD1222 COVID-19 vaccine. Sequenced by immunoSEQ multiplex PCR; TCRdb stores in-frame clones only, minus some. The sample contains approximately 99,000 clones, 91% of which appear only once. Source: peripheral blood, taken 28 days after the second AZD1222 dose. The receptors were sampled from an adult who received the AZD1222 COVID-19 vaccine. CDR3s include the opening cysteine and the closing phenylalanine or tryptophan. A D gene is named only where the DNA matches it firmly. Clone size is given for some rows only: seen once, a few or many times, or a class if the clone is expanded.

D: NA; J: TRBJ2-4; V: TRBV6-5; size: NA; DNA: TGTGCCAGCACCCCCGTAGGGCTGGAAAACATTCAGTACTTC; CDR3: CASTPVGLENIQYF
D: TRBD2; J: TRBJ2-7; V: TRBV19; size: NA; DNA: TGTGCCAGTAGTCTGGGACTAGCCTACGAGCAGTACTTC; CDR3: CASSLGLAYEQYF
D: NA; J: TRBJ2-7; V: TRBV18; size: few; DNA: TGTGCCAGCCGCCAGGATCTTTCGACCGGAGAGCAGTACTTC; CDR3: CASRQDLSTGEQYF
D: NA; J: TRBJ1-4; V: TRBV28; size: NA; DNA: TGTGCCAGCAGCCCACCGGCAGGGGAACTGTTTTTT; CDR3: CASSPPAGELFF
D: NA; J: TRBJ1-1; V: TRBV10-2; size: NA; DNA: TGCGCCAGCAGTTTTTCGGGGGCAAACACTGAAGCTTTCTTT; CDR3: CASSFSGANTEAFF
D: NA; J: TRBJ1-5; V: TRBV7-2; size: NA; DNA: TGTGCCAGCAGCTTAAGGGCAGGGAGCAATCAGCCCCAGCATTTT; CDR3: CASSLRAGSNQPQHF
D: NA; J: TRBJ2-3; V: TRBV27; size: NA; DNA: TGTGCCAGCAGTTTTATGGGCACAGATACGCAGTATTTT; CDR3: CASSFMGTDTQYF
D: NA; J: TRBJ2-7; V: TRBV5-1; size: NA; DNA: TGCGCCAGCAGCTTGGCTGGGGCAGGGCCCCTCGAGCAGTACTTC; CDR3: CASSLAGAGPLEQYF
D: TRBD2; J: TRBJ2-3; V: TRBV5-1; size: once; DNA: TGCGCCAGCAGCTTGAGGTCTAGCGGGAGGGGCACAGATACGCAGTATTTT; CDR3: CASSLRSSGRGTDTQYF
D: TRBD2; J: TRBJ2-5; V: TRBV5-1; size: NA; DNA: TGCGCCAGCAGCTTTGGGCTAGCGGGGTTTCAAGAGACCCAGTACTTC; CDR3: CASSFGLAGFQETQYF
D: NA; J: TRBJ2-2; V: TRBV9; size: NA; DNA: TGTGCCAGCAGCGTTGGTGGACTTGCCTACGGGGAGCTGTTTTTT; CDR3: CASSVGGLAYGELFF
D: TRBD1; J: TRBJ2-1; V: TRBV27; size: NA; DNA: TGTGCCAGCAGTTTAAGGGACAGGGGGAGAAATGAGCAGTTCTTC; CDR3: CASSLRDRGRNEQFF
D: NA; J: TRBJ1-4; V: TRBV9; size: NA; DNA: TGTGCCAGCAGCGTAGGGGCAGGGTTGAATGAAAAACTGTTTTTT; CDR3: CASSVGAGLNEKLFF
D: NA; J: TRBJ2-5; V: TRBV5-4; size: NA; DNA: TGTGCCAGCAGCTTCGGCGGGAATGGCGAGACCCAGTACTTC; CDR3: CASSFGGNGETQYF
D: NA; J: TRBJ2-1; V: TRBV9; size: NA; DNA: TGTGCCAGCAGCGCTATGACAGGCTCTGGTGAGCAGTTCTTC; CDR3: CASSAMTGSGEQFF
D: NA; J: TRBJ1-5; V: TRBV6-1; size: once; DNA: TGTGCCAGCAGTAAAGACTCCGGGACTGATAGCAATCAGCCCCAGCATTTT; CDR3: CASSKDSGTDSNQPQHF
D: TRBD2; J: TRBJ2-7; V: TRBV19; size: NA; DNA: TGTGCCAGTAGTATCACTAGCGGTTCCTACGAGCAGTACTTC; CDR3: CASSITSGSYEQYF
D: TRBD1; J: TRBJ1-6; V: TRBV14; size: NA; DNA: TGTGCCAGCAGCCCCCGGGACAGGGGACTCCGCCGGGACTTT; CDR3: CASSPRDRGLRRDF
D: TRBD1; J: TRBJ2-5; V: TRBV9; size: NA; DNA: TGTGCCAGCAGCGTAGGCAAACAGGGGGCATGGGAGACCCAGTACTTC; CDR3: CASSVGKQGAWETQYF
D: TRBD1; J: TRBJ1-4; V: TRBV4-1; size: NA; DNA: TGCGCCAGCAGCCATTCGGGACAGGATGTGAATGAAAAACTGTTTTTT; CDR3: CASSHSGQDVNEKLFF
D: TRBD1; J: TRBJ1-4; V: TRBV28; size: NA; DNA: TGTGCCAGCAGTTCCGCCGACAGGGTTGGGATTGAAAAACTGTTTTTT; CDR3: CASSSADRVGIEKLFF
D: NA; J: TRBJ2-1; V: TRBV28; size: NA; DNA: TGTGCCAGCAGTCGACTAAGGTTGCGGAAACCGGGAGAGCAGTTCTTC; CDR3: CASSRLRLRKPGEQFF
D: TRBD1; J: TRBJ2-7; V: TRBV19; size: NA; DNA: TGTGTTACGTCTGGGACAGCTAAAAATGTATACGAGCAGTACTTC; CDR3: CVTSGTAKNVYEQYF